These 5 T cell receptor beta chains were sequenced from one sample in a study of blood T cell repertoires in COVID-19. TCRdb keeps only in-frame clones here, not all; method: immunoSEQ multiplex PCR. The data contain 250,000 or so clones, over 75% of them singletons. Sequencing used PBMCs or T cells enriched from blood (not recorded which). The receptors here all came from a middle-aged woman who had been exposed to COVID-19.

The V and J genes are TRBV25-1 and TRBJ2-7; D possibly corresponds to TRBD1 (6 bases). The CDR3 contains 15 residues. Germline values: CDR1 MGHDK, CDR2 SYGVNS. The V and J ends lost 4 bases and 0 bases respectively, with 13 bases between them. CDR3 protein: CASSGDRPCSYEQYV. CDR3 sequence (DNA): TGTGCCAGCAGTGGCGACAGGCCCTGCTCCTACGAGCAGTACGTC.

The chain uses TRBV7-2 and TRBJ1-1; D not certain. This CDR3 region has 13 residues. V shed 5 bases and J shed 0 bases, with 7 bases lying between them. CDR1 is SGHTA, CDR2 FQGNSA, per germline. CDR3: CASSRQLNTEAFF. The CDR3 nucleotides are TGTGCCAGCAGCCGTCAGTTGAACACTGAAGCTTTCTTT.

This chain uses TRBV4-1 with TRBJ1-4; 7 bases agree with TRBD1. V dropped 4 bases and J dropped 0; count of bases not matched to a gene: 14. The CDR3 is made up of 19 amino acids. Looked up from germline, CDR1 is MGHRA and CDR2 is YSYEKL. DNA for the CDR3: TGCGCCAGCAGCCTTCCCCCGTGGCAGGGGGGTGCAACTAATGAAAAACTGTTTTTT. Translating gives CASSLPPWQGGATNEKLFF.

The V gene is TRBV7-9, the J gene TRBJ1-2, with D perhaps matching TRBD1 (5 bases). Germline V gene sequence: CDR1 SEHNR, CDR2 FQNEAQ (reference sequence). There are 16 residues in the CDR3. V dropped 1 base and J dropped 3 bases, with 15 bases sitting between them. The CDR3 DNA is TGTGCCAGCAGCTTAGACCGGGACCGACTAGACTATGGCTACACCTTC. Its translation is CASSLDRDRLDYGYTF.

The V gene is TRBV6-1, the J gene TRBJ1-2, with 7 positions matching TRBD1. CDR1 is MNHNS and CDR2 is SASEGT in the germline V gene. This CDR3 has 14 amino acids. Unmatched junction bases numbered 3, after V lost 5 bases and J lost 0 bases. The CDR3 loop is CASSRDRANYGYTF. Written as DNA, the CDR3 is TGTGCCAGCAGTCGGGACAGAGCTAACTATGGCTACACCTTC.